Shown below are 21 T cell receptor beta chains from a single sample sequenced in a study of shared clonotypes between healthy human individuals. The table came from immunoSEQ multiplex PCR; TCRdb's copy has only in-frame clones and leaves some out. This sample has more than 2 million clones, with just under 95% found just once. CD45RO negativity and positive selection for CCR7 defined naive CD8 cells, a population that excluded terminally differentiated effector memory CD45RA+ cells. The material sequenced was naive CD8+ T cells sorted from blood. Receptor source: a man aged 18 to 30 in good health.

V is TRBV19 and J is TRBJ1-5; D ambiguous. The CDR3 loop spans 13 amino acids. The germline V gene encodes CDR1 LNHDA and CDR2 SQIVND (reference sequence). Between the trimmed V and J ends, which lost 11 bases and 0 bases, there was a span of 11 bases. The chain's CDR3 is CAGQANSNQPQHF. DNA for the CDR3: TGTGCCGGTCAAGCAAATAGCAATCAGCCCCAGCATTTT.

V is TRBV4-3 and J is TRBJ2-1, with a tentative D call TRBD1 (6 bases). CDR1 and CDR2 from the germline V gene are LGHNA and YSLEER. The CDR3 is made up of 15 amino acids. V dropped 3 bases and J dropped 4 bases, with 13 bases sitting between them. CDR3 DNA: TGCGCCAGCAGCCAGACCGGGACATTATACAATGAGCAGTTCTTC. It specifies CASSQTGTLYNEQFF.

This chain joins TRBV9 and TRBJ1-2; 8 bases match TRBD1. Germline loops: CDR1 SGDLS, CDR2 YYNGEE. CDR3 size: 14 residues. The ends lost 3 bases at V and 3 bases at J; junction bases unmatched: 4. The CDR3 spells CASSDPGGHYGYTF. CDR3 sequence (DNA): TGTGCCAGCAGCGACCCAGGGGGCCACTATGGCTACACCTTC.

V is TRBV27 and J is TRBJ1-5, with D unresolved. Between the trimmed V and J ends, which lost 8 bases and 5 bases, there was a span of 25 bases. This CDR3 is built from 17 residues. The V gene's germline CDR1 is MNHEY and CDR2 SMNVEV (reference sequence). CDR3 DNA: TGTGCCAGCGGATCCCGAGGTTCCTTTAATCGTTATCAGCCCCAGCATTTT. Translated, it gives CASGSRGSFNRYQPQHF.

This clone was found once. The V and J genes are TRBV7-9 and TRBJ2-1; 7 positions agree with TRBD1. The CDR3 consists of 15 residues. Germline CDR1 and CDR2: SEHNR and FQNEAQ (reference sequence). With V trimmed by 5 bases and J by 2 bases, 6 bases remained unmatched. CDR3 protein: CASSPGTEPYNEQFF. The CDR3 DNA follows: TGTGCCAGCAGCCCCGGGACAGAACCCTACAATGAGCAGTTCTTC.

Details on this clone: Other DNA sequences in the sample encode the same CDR3. The chain joins TRBV6-1 to TRBJ2-2; a weak D match, TRBD1 (6 bases). The germline V and J ends were trimmed by 3 bases and 3 bases, with 8 bases remaining between them. Per the germline V gene, CDR1 is MNHNS and CDR2 is SASEGT. CDR3 length: 14 residues. The CDR3 protein is CASSEQGYTGELFF. The CDR3 coding sequence is TGTGCCAGCAGTGAGCAGGGGTACACCGGGGAGCTGTTTTTT.

The V gene is TRBV7-3, the J gene TRBJ1-1; D remains unclear. The germline V gene has CDR1 SGHTA and CDR2 FQGTGA. V lost 5 bases, J lost 7 bases, and 14 bases lay in between. This CDR3 has 13 residues. The CDR3: CASSIGPLYEAFF. The CDR3 DNA reads TGTGCCAGCAGCATTGGACCCCTATATGAAGCTTTCTTT.

This clone was observed at least ten times. The junction departs from the called germline gene at one end, perhaps through a read error. This chain joins TRBV28 and TRBJ2-5, with TRBD2 matching over 10 bases. This CDR3 contains 17 residues. CDR1 is MDHEN and CDR2 is SYDVKM in the germline V gene. The chain's CDR3 is CASSLWTSGVNQETQYF. In DNA form, the CDR3 reads TGTGCCAGCAGTCTATGGACTAGCGGTGTCAACCAAGAGACCCAGTACTTC. Filled out from reference TRBV28 and TRBJ2-5, the complete variable domain reads DVKVTQSSRYLVKRTGEKVFLECVQDMDHENMFWYRQDPGLGLRLIYFSYDVKMKEKGDIPEGYSVSREKKERFSLILESASTNQTSMYLCASSLWTSGVNQETQYFGPGTRLLVL.

For the CDR3, the DNA is TGTGCCAGCAGCCCAACAAGGGGCGGTCATCAGCCCCAGCATTTT. Translated: CASSPTRGGHQPQHF. The V call is TRBV28, the J call TRBJ1-5; tentative D call: TRBD1 (5 bases). V lost 6 bases and J lost 5, with 17 bases in between. Looked up from germline, CDR1 is MDHEN and CDR2 is SYDVKM. The CDR3 covers 15 residues.

The chain recombines TRBV28 with TRBJ1-1; weak D call: TRBD1 (5 bases). Germline V gives CDR1 MDHEN, CDR2 SYDVKM. The CDR3 spans 13 residues. V lost 2 bases to trimming and J lost 11 bases, with 15 bases between them. CDR3 in amino acids: CASSLAGTSLAFF. For the CDR3, the DNA is TGTGCCAGCAGTTTAGCCGGGACCTCTCTCGCTTTCTTT. The full variable domain, completed using reference TRBV28 and TRBJ1-1, is DVKVTQSSRYLVKRTGEKVFLECVQDMDHENMFWYRQDPGLGLRLIYFSYDVKMKEKGDIPEGYSVSREKKERFSLILESASTNQTSMYLCASSLAGTSLAFFGQGTRLTVV.

The gene calls are TRBV6-1 and TRBJ2-4; D remains ambiguous. The CDR3 runs 16 residues. CDR1 and CDR2 (germline): MNHNS, SASEGT. V was shortened by 2 bases and J by 0 bases, with 11 bases between the two germline ends. CDR3 protein: CASSERGLLAKNIQYF. CDR3 bases: TGTGCCAGCAGTGAACGAGGATTACTAGCCAAAAACATTCAGTACTTC.

V is TRBV6-5 and J is TRBJ1-2, with D maybe TRBD1 (5 bases). The germline CDR1 and CDR2 sequences are MNHEY and SVGAGI. The CDR3 has 14 amino acids. V dropped 9 bases and J dropped 4 bases, with 18 bases sitting between them. CDR3 sequence: CASNTGDSAYGYTF. The CDR3 DNA reads TGTGCCAGTAACACAGGAGATTCGGCCTATGGCTACACCTTC.

The rearrangement uses TRBV27 and TRBJ2-7; D may be TRBD1 or TRBD2 (5 bases each). CDR3 length equals 15 residues. The germline gives CDR1 MNHEY, CDR2 SMNVEV (reference sequence). Trimming left V 0 bases short and J 7 bases short, with 16 bases between. Here the CDR3 reads CASSLSSGAVGEQYF. In DNA form, the CDR3 reads TGTGCCAGCAGTTTATCCTCCGGGGCGGTGGGAGAGCAGTACTTC.

This clone has only one observation. Other DNA variants within this sample encode the same CDR3. The chain employs TRBV9 and TRBJ2-7, with a possible D match to TRBD2 (6 bases). CDR1 SGDLS and CDR2 YYNGEE come from the germline V gene. CDR3 length equals 14 residues. Between the trimmed V and J ends, which lost 0 bases and 0 bases, there was a span of 7 bases. The CDR3 DNA sequence: TGTGCCAGCAGCGTAGCAGCGGGCTCCTACGAGCAGTACTTC. Translation: CASSVAAGSYEQYF.

The genes are TRBV7-6 and TRBJ2-5; D unresolved. The CDR3 runs 14 residues. V dropped 5 bases and J dropped 4 bases, with 14 bases sitting between them. The germline V gene encodes CDR1 SGHVS and CDR2 FNYEAQ. CDR3 sequence (DNA): TGTGCCAGCAGCCCCTATAAGGTGTCAGAGACCCAGTACTTC. It is translated as CASSPYKVSETQYF.

The chain recombines TRBV30 with TRBJ2-5; 7 bases are a match to TRBD1. CDR1 is GTSNPN and CDR2 is SVGIG in the germline V gene (reference sequence). V was clipped by 0 bases and J by 2 bases; unmatched bases: 9. The CDR3 length is 16 residues. The CDR3 reads CAWSVGDSLRQETQYF. Written as DNA, the CDR3 is TGTGCCTGGAGTGTGGGGGACAGCCTTCGGCAAGAGACCCAGTACTTC.

CDR3 in amino acids: CASSGQGGNEQYF. CDR3 nucleotides: TGTGCCAGCTCCGGCCAGGGAGGAAACGAGCAGTACTTC. J is TRBJ2-7 and V is TRBV5-6, with a weak D call TRBD2 (6 bases). V was clipped by 7 bases and J by 5 bases, with 16 bases between them. The CDR3 is made up of 13 amino acids. Germline V gives CDR1 SGHDT, CDR2 YYEEEE.

The table lists this clone with a few counts. The chain joins TRBV2 to TRBJ2-7; 9 nucleotides match TRBD1. The germline CDR1 and CDR2 sequences are SNHLY and FYNNEI. The CDR3 is made up of 14 amino acids. Germline trimming cut 1 base from V and 5 bases from J; bases unmatched to any gene: 3. CDR3 sequence reads: CASSEETGGHEQYF. The CDR3 coding sequence is TGTGCCAGCAGTGAAGAGACAGGGGGTCACGAGCAGTACTTC.

On this clone: Other DNA sequences in this specimen translate into the identical CDR3. The gene calls are TRBV5-6 and TRBJ2-7; D gene unclear. CDR1 and CDR2 from the germline V gene are SGHDT and YYEEEE. The CDR3 covers 13 residues. Trimming shortened V by 2 bases and J by 2 bases, and 8 bases separated the two germline ends. The CDR3 here is CASSFGQAYEQYF. CDR3 nucleotides: TGTGCCAGCAGCTTTGGGCAGGCCTACGAGCAGTACTTC.

V and J are TRBV7-9 and TRBJ2-7, with D tentatively TRBD1 (6 bases). Per germline, CDR1 SEHNR and CDR2 FQNEAQ (reference sequence). The CDR3 has 12 amino acids. The V and J ends lost 5 bases and 5 bases respectively, with 10 bases between them. The DNA of the CDR3 is TGTGCCAGCAGCCCGGACAGTGACGAGCAGTACTTC. Protein product: CASSPDSDEQYF. Based on the CDR3 plus reference TRBV7-9 and TRBJ2-7, the full variable domain is DTGVSQNPRHKITKRGQNVTFRCDPISEHNRLYWYRQTLGQGPEFLTYFQNEAQLEKSRLLSDRFSAERPKGSFSTLEIQRTEQGDSAMYLCASSPDSDEQYFGPGTRLTVT.

The chain recombines TRBV7-9 with TRBJ2-7; perhaps TRBD1 as D (5 bases). V dropped 0 bases and J dropped 5 bases, with 14 bases sitting between them. The germline V gene has CDR1 SEHNR and CDR2 FQNEAQ (reference sequence). The CDR3 sequence is 15 residues long. CDR3 sequence reads: CASSLAMGLEDEQYF. The CDR3 region has the DNA TGTGCCAGCAGCTTAGCGATGGGGCTTGAAGACGAGCAGTACTTC.